This TCR beta chain came from a study of CD8 T cells in Susac syndrome. When the RNA was reverse transcribed, random hexamers were used with an input of about 0.45 to 1 ug. The amplification used immunoSEQ multiplex PCR on TCR beta CDR3; it spanned 54 Vbeta and 13 Jbeta. One entry per CDR3 protein results from TCRdb running MiXCR on the immunoSEQ multiplex PCR reads. The table includes more than 75,000 distinct CDR3 sequences, roughly 94% detected once. CDR1 is SGHTA and CDR2 is FQGNSA in the germline V gene. The length of the CDR3 is 12 residues. A word on this clonotype: One end of the junction does not line up with germline, which may come from a read error.

The sequenced sample consisted of CD8+ T cells from PBMCs. The chain is built from TRBV7-2 and TRBJ2-1, with D maybe TRBD1 (5 bases). The sequence was obtained from a human donor in good health. CDR3 nucleotide sequence: TGTGCCAGCAGCTTAGCGGGGCAGGTCCGCCTCTTC. Its translation is CASSLAGQVRLF.